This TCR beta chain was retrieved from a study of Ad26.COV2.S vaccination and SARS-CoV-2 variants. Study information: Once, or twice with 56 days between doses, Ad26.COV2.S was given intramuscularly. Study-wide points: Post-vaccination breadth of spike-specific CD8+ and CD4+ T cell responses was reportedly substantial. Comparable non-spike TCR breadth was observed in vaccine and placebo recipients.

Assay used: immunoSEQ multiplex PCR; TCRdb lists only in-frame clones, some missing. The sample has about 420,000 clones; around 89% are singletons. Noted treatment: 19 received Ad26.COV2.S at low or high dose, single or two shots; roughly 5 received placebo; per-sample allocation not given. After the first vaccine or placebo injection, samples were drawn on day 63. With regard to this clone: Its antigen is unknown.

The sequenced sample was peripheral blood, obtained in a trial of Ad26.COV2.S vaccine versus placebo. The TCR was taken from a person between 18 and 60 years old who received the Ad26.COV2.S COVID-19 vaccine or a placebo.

This chain's CDR3 is CSARQGANTEAFF. The CDR3 DNA sequence: TGCAGCGCCCGACAGGGGGCGAACACTGAAGCTTTCTTT. The V gene is TRBV29-1, the J gene TRBJ1-1, with 10 bases lining up with TRBD1. The CDR3 length is 13 residues. The junction had 3 bases not matched to a gene; V was cut back by 7 bases and J by 1 base. Germline V CDR1 and CDR2: SQVTM, ANQGSEA.